Listed below are T cell receptor beta chains from one sample, sequenced in a study of cytomegalovirus exposure and HLA in healthy donors. TCRdb keeps only in-frame clones here, not all; method: immunoSEQ multiplex PCR. The sample yields approximately 170,000 clones, about 69% seen once. The sequenced sample consisted of PBMCs. These receptors all stem from a man between 25 and 39 years old in good health and CMV-seropositive. Each CDR3 is given without its conserved first and last residue. Fields, in order: V gene, CDR3 protein.

V gene: TRBV9; CDR3 protein: ASSVGEGLHEQY
V gene: TRBV10-3; CDR3 protein: ATNGRGARSSYEQY
V gene: TRBV27; CDR3 protein: ASSLGGNEQF
V gene: TRBV2; CDR3 protein: ASRRMQETQY
V gene: TRBV5-1; CDR3 protein: ASTHSGSSYNEQF
V gene: TRBV5-4; CDR3 protein: ASRGAGGETQY
V gene: TRBV7-2; CDR3 protein: ASSTGVGEQY
V gene: TRBV30; CDR3 protein: AWSQGGYEQY
V gene: TRBV7-3; CDR3 protein: ASSPGINTEAF
V gene: TRBV4-3; CDR3 protein: ASSLGLAGENIQY
V gene: TRBV7-6; CDR3 protein: ASSLARGQIYEQY
V gene: TRBV30; CDR3 protein: ACSSGTSGGGTQY
V gene: TRBV15; CDR3 protein: ATSREGVGTQY
V gene: TRBV10-3; CDR3 protein: AIYPGGTNNEQF
V gene: TRBV7-6; CDR3 protein: ASSPGQGPY
V gene: TRBV4-3; CDR3 protein: ASSQDHQGANYGYT
V gene: TRBV29-1; CDR3 protein: SGTGTGTPEQY
V gene: TRBV6-5; CDR3 protein: ASSSAGANTYNEQF
V gene: TRBV11-3; CDR3 protein: ASSSSSAGGFNEQF
V gene: TRBV5-5; CDR3 protein: ASSLTSGSYEQY
V gene: TRBV6-1; CDR3 protein: ASSATGALSALH
V gene: TRBV9; CDR3 protein: ASSPLAASLFTDTQY
V gene: TRBV2; CDR3 protein: ASSQGLAEETQY